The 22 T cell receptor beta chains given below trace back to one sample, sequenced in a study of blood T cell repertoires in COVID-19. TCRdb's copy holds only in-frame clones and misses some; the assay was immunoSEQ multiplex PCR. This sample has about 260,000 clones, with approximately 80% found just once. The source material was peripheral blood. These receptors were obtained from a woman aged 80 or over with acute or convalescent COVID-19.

The CDR3 coding sequence is TGCGCCAGCAGCTTGGGGGGCTGGCAGGGTAACTACGAGCAGTACTTC. Its protein product is CASSLGGWQGNYEQYF. The chain employs TRBV5-1 and TRBJ2-7, with D maybe TRBD1 (5 bases). V lost 0 bases and J lost 3, with 16 bases in between. The CDR3 is 16 amino acids. Per the germline V gene, CDR1 is SGHRS and CDR2 is YFSETQ.

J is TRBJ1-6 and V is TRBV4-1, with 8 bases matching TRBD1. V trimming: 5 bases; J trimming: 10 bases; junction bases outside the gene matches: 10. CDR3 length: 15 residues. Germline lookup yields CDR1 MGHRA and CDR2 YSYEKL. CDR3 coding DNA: TGCGCCAGCAGCGACTCGGACAGGGACTTATCACCCCTCCACTTT. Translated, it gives CASSDSDRDLSPLHF.

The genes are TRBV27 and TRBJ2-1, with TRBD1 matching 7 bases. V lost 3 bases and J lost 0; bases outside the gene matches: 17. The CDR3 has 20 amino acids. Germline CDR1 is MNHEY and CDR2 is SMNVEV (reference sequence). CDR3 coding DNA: TGTGCCAGCAGTTTGCGACCGGGACAGCGATCGGACCACTCCTACAATGAGCAGTTCTTC. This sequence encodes CASSLRPGQRSDHSYNEQFF.

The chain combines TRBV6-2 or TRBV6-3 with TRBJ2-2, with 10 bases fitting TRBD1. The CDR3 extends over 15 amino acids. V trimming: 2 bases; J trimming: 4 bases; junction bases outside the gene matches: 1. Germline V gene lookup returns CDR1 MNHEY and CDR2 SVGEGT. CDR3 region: CASSYGQGVTGELFF. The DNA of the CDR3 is TGTGCCAGCAGTTACGGACAGGGGGTCACCGGGGAGCTGTTTTTT.

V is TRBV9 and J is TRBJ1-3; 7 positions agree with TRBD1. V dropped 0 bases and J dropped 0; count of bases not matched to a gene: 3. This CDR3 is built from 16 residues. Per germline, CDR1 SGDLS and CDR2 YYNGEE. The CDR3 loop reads CASSVGQGTSGNTIYF. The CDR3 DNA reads TGTGCCAGCAGCGTAGGACAGGGCACCTCTGGAAACACCATATATTTT.

Here the CDR3 DNA reads TGTGCCAGCACCCAATCGGGCTCTGGAAACACCATATATTTT. Translated, it gives CASTQSGSGNTIYF. The V gene is TRBV6-5, the J gene TRBJ1-3; D remains unclear. V gave up 7 bases and J gave up 0 bases, with 10 bases separating them. The CDR3 consists of 14 residues. Germline CDR1 reads MNHEY; CDR2 reads SVGAGI.

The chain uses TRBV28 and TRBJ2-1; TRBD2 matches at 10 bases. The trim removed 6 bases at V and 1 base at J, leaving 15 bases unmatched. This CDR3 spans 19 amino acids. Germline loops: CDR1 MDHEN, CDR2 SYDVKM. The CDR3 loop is CASRTQILAGGSSYNEQFF. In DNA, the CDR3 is TGTGCCAGCAGGACTCAGATATTAGCGGGAGGTTCATCCTACAATGAGCAGTTCTTC.

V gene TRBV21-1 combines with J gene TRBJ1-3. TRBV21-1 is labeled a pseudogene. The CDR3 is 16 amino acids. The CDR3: CASSPLGGARGNTIYF. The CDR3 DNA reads TGTGCCAGCAGCCCTCTAGGGGGGGCGCGTGGAAACACCATATATTTT.

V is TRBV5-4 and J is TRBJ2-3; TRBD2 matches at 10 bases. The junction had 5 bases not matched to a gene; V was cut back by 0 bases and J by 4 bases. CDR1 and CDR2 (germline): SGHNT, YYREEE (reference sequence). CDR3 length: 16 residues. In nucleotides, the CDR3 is TGTGCCAGCAGCTTGGGTCTAGCGGGAGTTGCAGATACGCAGTATTTT. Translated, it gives CASSLGLAGVADTQYF.

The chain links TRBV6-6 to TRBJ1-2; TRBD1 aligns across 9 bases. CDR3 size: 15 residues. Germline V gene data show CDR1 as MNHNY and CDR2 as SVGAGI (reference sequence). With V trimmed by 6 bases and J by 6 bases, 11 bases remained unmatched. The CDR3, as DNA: TGTGCCAGCAGCTCGACAGGGGGGGTCTTTAATGGCTACACCTTC. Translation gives CASSSTGGVFNGYTF.

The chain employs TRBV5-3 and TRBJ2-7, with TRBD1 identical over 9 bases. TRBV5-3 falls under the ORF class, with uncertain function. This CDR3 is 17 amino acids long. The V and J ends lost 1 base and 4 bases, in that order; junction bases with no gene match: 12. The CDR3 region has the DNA TGTGCCAGAAGCTTGTGCGGCACAGGGGGCGAGTGGTACGAGCAGTACTTC. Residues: CARSLCGTGGEWYEQYF.

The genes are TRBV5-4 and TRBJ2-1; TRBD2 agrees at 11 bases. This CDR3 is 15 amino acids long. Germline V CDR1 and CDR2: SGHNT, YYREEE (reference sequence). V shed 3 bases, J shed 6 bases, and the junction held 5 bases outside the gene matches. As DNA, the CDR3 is TGTGCCAGCAGCTCCCCCGGACTAGCGGGCAATGAGCAGTTCTTC. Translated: CASSSPGLAGNEQFF.

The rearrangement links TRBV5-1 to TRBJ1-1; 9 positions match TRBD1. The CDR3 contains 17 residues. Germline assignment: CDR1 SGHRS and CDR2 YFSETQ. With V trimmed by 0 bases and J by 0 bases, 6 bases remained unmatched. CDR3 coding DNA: TGCGCCAGCAGCTTGGTACAGGGGGCTTTCATGAACACTGAAGCTTTCTTT. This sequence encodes CASSLVQGAFMNTEAFF.

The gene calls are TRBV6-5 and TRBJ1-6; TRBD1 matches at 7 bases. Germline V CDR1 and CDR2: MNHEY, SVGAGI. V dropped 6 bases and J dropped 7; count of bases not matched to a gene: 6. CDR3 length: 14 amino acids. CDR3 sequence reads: CASSPGQLNSPLHF. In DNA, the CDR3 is TGTGCCAGCAGCCCGGGACAGCTGAATTCACCCCTCCACTTT.

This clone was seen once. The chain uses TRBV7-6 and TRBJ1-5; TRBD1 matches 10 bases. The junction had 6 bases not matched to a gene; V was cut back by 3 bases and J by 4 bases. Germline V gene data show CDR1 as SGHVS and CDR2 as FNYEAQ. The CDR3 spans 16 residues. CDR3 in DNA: TGTGCCAGCAGCTTTCCGGGACAGGGGTCAAATCAGCCCCAGCATTTT. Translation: CASSFPGQGSNQPQHF.

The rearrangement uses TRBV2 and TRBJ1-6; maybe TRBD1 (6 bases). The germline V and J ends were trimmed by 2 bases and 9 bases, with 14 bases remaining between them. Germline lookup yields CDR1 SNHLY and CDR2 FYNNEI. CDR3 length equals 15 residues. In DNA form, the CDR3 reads TGTGCCAGCAGTGAAAGGGGTCAACAGGGTTCACCCCTCCACTTT. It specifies CASSERGQQGSPLHF.

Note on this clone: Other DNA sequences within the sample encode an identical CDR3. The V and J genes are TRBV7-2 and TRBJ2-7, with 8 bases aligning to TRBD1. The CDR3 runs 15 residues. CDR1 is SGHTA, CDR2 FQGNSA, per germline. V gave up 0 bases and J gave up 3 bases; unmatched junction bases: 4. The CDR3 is CASSLASGGSYEQYF. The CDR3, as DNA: TGTGCCAGCAGCTTAGCTTCAGGGGGCAGCTACGAGCAGTACTTC.

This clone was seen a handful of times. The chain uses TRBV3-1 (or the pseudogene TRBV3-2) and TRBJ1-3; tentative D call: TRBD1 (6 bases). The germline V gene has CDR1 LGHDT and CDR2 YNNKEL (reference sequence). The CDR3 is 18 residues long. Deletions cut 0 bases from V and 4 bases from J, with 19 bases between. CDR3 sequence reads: CASSQDAYGGRRGNTIYF. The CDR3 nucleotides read TGTGCCAGCAGCCAAGACGCCTACGGGGGGCGCAGAGGAAACACCATATATTTT.

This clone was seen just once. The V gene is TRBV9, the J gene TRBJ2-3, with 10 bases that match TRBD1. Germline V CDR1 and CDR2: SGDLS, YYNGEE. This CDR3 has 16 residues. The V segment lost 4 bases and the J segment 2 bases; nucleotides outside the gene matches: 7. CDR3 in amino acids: CASSPRGQGPTDTQYF. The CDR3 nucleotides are TGTGCCAGCAGCCCAAGGGGACAGGGGCCCACAGATACGCAGTATTTT.

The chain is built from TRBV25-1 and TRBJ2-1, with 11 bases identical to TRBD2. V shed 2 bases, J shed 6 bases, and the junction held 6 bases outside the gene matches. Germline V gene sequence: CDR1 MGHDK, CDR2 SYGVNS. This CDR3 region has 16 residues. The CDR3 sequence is CASSEPGTSGLNEQFF. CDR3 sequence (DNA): TGTGCCAGCAGTGAACCGGGGACTAGCGGCCTCAATGAGCAGTTCTTC.

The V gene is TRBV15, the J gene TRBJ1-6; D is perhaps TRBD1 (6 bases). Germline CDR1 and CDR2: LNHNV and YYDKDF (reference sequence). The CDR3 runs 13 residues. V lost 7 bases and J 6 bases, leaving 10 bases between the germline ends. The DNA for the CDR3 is TGTGCCACCACTACAGGGAGTAATTCACCCCTCCACTTT. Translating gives CATTTGSNSPLHF.

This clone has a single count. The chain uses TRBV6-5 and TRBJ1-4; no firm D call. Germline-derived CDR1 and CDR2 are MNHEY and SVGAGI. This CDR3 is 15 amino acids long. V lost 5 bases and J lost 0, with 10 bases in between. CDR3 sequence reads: CASSRSTATNEKLFF. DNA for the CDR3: TGTGCCAGCAGTCGAAGTACTGCAACTAATGAAAAACTGTTTTTT.